This T cell receptor (beta chain) was obtained from a study of T cells after somatic rescue of genetic block. Germline CDR1 is KGHSH and CDR2 is LQKENI. This CDR3 has 15 residues. The junction had 9 bases not matched to a gene; V was cut back by 3 bases and J by 5 bases. The table came from immunoSEQ multiplex PCR; TCRdb's copy has only in-frame clones and leaves some out. The profile shows around 70,000 clones, 92% of them singletons. This sequence was found in a man aged 40-50 years. Input material: peripheral blood mononuclear cells (PBMCs). The rearrangement uses TRBV18 and TRBJ1-1; 7 positions match TRBD1. The CDR3 DNA reads as TGTGCCAGCTCACCGTTGAGGCAGGGGGATACTGAAGCTTTCTTT. This translates into CASSPLRQGDTEAFF.